The present T cell receptor (beta chain) was sequenced within a study of T cell responses to AZD1222 COVID-19 vaccine. This CDR3 spans 13 amino acids. V was pared by 8 bases and J by 10 bases, with 11 bases of the junction left unmatched. Repertoires were generated with immunoSEQ multiplex PCR, while TCRdb's copy carries only in-frame clones and drops some. Of around 150,000 clones detected, 92% appear once; the ten largest clones hold 1% to 1.4%. The sample consisted of peripheral blood, taken 28 days after the second AZD1222 dose. The receptor was isolated from an adult who received the AZD1222 COVID-19 vaccine. This sequence joins TRBV12-3 or TRBV12-4 and TRBJ1-2; TRBD1 matches 9 bases. The CDR3: CASGLRDRVFYTF. The CDR3 DNA reads TGTGCCAGCGGCCTCCGGGACAGGGTTTTCTACACCTTC.